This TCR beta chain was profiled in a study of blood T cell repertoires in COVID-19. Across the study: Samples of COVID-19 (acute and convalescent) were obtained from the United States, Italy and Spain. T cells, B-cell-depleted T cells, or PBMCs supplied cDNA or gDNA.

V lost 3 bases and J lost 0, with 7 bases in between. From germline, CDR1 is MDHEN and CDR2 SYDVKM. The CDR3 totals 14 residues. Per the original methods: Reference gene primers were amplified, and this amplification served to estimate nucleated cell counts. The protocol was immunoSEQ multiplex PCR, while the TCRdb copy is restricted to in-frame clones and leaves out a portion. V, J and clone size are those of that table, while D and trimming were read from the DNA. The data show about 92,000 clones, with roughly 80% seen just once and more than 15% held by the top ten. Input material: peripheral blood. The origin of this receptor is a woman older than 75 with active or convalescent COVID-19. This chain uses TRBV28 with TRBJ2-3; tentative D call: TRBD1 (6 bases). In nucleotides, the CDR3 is TGTGCCAGCAGTTTTCAGGGGAGCACAGATACGCAGTATTTT. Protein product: CASSFQGSTDTQYF.